This note documents a single T cell receptor (beta chain) sequence. Germline lookup yields CDR1 MNHEY and CDR2 SVGAGI. This CDR3 region has 15 residues. With 0 bases clipped from V and 3 bases from J, the junction kept 0 bases outside the gene matches. The sample is drawn from a study of blood T cell repertoires in COVID-19. Study-wide context: Acute and convalescent COVID-19 specimens originated in the United States, Italy and Spain.

How the authors handled the data: Scientists estimated how many nucleated cells there were by amplifying reference gene primers. Using immunoSEQ multiplex PCR, the repertoire was profiled, and TCRdb retains in-frame clones only, with some absent. That table furnishes V, J and clone size, whereas the DNA furnished D and trimming. Seen here are 200,000 or so clones, roughly 80% observed once, and the top ten hold approximately 15%. The source is a man aged 55 to 70 with active or convalescent COVID-19. Material for sequencing was peripheral blood. This chain connects TRBV6-5 to TRBJ2-2; TRBD2 aligns across 8 bases. The CDR3 coding sequence is TGTGCCAGCAGTTACTCCGGGAGGGACACCGGGGAGCTGTTTTTT. Its protein product is CASSYSGRDTGELFF.